This T cell receptor beta chain was recovered during a study of blood T cell repertoires in COVID-19. V gave up 4 bases and J gave up 7 bases; unmatched junction bases: 10. The length of the CDR3 is 16 residues. Germline V gene lookup returns CDR1 SGHRS and CDR2 YFSETQ. TCRdb's table, derived via immunoSEQ multiplex PCR, lists solely in-frame clones and lacks some. Here the sample spans roughly 350,000 clones, roughly 89% being singletons. This chain connects TRBV5-1 to TRBJ2-2; TRBD1 agrees at 10 bases. Sequencing was performed on peripheral blood. This clonotype originated in a woman between 18 and 29 years old who had recovered from COVID-19. DNA of the CDR3: TGCGCCAGCAGCATCTCCGGGACAGGGGAGCTCGGGGAGCTGTTTTTT. This codes for CASSISGTGELGELFF.